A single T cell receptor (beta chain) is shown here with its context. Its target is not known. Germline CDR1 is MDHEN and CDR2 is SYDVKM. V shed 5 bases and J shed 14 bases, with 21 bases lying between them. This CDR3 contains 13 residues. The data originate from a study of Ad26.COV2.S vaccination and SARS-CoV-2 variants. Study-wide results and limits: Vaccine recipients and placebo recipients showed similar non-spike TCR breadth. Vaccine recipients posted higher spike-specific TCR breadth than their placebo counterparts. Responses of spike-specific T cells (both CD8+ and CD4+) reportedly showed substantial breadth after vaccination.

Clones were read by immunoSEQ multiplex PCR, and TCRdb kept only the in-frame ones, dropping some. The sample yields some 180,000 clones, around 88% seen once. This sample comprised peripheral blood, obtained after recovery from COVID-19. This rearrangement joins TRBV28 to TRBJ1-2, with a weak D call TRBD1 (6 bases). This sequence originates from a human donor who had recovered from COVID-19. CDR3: CASSLSQGLEGTF. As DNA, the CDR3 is TGTGCCAGCAGTCTTAGCCAGGGGTTAGAGGGGACCTTC.